The 29 T cell receptor beta chains below come from one sample, sequenced in a study of Ad26.COV2.S vaccination and SARS-CoV-2 variants. Stated treatment: over 15 received Ad26.COV2.S at low or high dose, single or two shots; about 5 received placebo; per-sample allocation not given. Day 63 following the first vaccine or placebo injection was when the samples were taken. Profiling relied on immunoSEQ multiplex PCR, and the TCRdb table lists in-frame clones only, not all of them. The data show about 390,000 clones, roughly 90% seen once. Specimen: peripheral blood, collected in a trial of Ad26.COV2.S vaccine versus placebo. The receptor source for this set is a person aged 18 to 65 who received the Ad26.COV2.S COVID-19 vaccine or a placebo.

This clone was counted once. The chain couples TRBV14 to TRBJ2-7; 10 nucleotides match TRBD2. CDR1 is SGHDN, CDR2 FVKESK, per germline. The V and J ends lost 2 bases and 4 bases, in that order; junction bases with no gene match: 11. CDR3 length: 17 amino acids. CDR3 sequence (DNA): TGTGCCAGCAGCCAATTTAGCGGGGGGACCTCACCGTACGAGCAGTACTTC. Protein: CASSQFSGGTSPYEQYF. The whole variable domain, remainder taken from reference TRBV14 and TRBJ2-7, is EAGVTQFPSHSVIEKGQTVTLRCDPISGHDNLYWYRRVMGKEIKFLLHFVKESKQDESGMPNNRFLAERTGGTYSTLKVQPAELEDSGVYFCASSQFSGGTSPYEQYFGPGTRLTVT.

The gene calls are TRBV7-2 and TRBJ2-1; D is ambiguous. From germline, CDR1 is SGHTA and CDR2 FQGNSA. Trimming stripped 8 bases from V and 4 bases from J, with 9 bases between. The CDR3 runs 12 residues. This CDR3 is CASGLSYNEQFF. The CDR3 DNA is TGTGCCAGCGGGTTGTCTTACAATGAGCAGTTCTTC. The full variable domain, its missing parts supplied by reference TRBV7-2 and TRBJ2-1, is GAGVSQSPSNKVTEKGKDVELRCDPISGHTALYWYRQSLGQGLEFLIYFQGNSAPDKSGLPSDRFSAERTGGSVSTLTIQRTQQEDSAVYLCASGLSYNEQFFGPGTRLTVL.

The chain is built from TRBV18 and TRBJ2-1, with TRBD2 as a possible D gene (6 bases). The V end lost 3 bases, the J end lost 0 bases, and 12 bases lay between the germline ends. This CDR3 is built from 16 residues. CDR1 KGHSH and CDR2 LQKENI come from the germline V gene. CDR3 sequence: CASSPGGSPSYNEQFF. In DNA, the CDR3 is TGTGCCAGCTCACCGGGGGGATCCCCCTCCTACAATGAGCAGTTCTTC.

This clone was seen a single time. V gene TRBV28 combines with J gene TRBJ1-4, with D uncertain. V was pared by 1 base and J by 0 bases, with 6 bases between. This CDR3 spans 15 amino acids. Looked up from germline, CDR1 is MDHEN and CDR2 is SYDVKM. This CDR3 reads CASSLFGATNEKLFF. The CDR3 DNA reads TGTGCCAGCAGTTTATTCGGCGCAACTAATGAAAAACTGTTTTTT.

This sequence joins TRBV9 and TRBJ2-3; D gene uncertain. The CDR3 covers 15 residues. The V gene's germline CDR1 is SGDLS and CDR2 YYNGEE. V was shortened by 0 bases and J by 0 bases, with 8 bases between the two germline ends. CDR3 sequence reads: CASSVGVGSTDTQYF. The DNA for the CDR3 is TGTGCCAGCAGCGTAGGAGTGGGTAGCACAGATACGCAGTATTTT.

The chain combines TRBV30 with TRBJ2-3, with 7 bases matching TRBD2. CDR3 length: 14 amino acids. CDR1 GTSNPN and CDR2 SVGIG come from the germline V gene (reference sequence). Trimming removed 3 bases from V and 2 bases from J; junction bases left unmatched: 5. CDR3 sequence (DNA): TGTGCCTGGAGAGGGACTACCACCACAGATACGCAGTATTTT. Residues: CAWRGTTTTDTQYF. Together with reference TRBV30 and TRBJ2-3, the CDR3 gives the full variable domain: SQTIHQWPATLVQPVGSPLSLECTVEGTSNPNLYWYRQAAGRGLQLLFYSVGIGQISSEVPQNLSASRPQDRQFILSSKKLLLSDSGFYLCAWRGTTTTDTQYFGPGTRLTVL.

The chain has TRBV6-2 or TRBV6-3 and TRBJ2-3; tentative D call: TRBD1 (5 bases). Trimming stripped 0 bases from V and 0 bases from J, with 16 bases between. This CDR3 spans 18 amino acids. Per the germline V gene, CDR1 is MNHEY and CDR2 is SVGEGT. In nucleotides, the CDR3 is TGTGCCAGCAGTTACTCGAGGAAGACAGCCATTAGCACAGATACGCAGTATTTT. Amino acids: CASSYSRKTAISTDTQYF.

The gene calls are TRBV6-2 or TRBV6-3 and TRBJ2-7; 8 bases agree with TRBD1. Trimming took 2 bases from V and 3 from J; bases not matched to a gene: 6. Germline V gene data show CDR1 as MNHEY and CDR2 as SVGEGT. The CDR3 runs 15 residues. The CDR3 region has the DNA TGTGCCAGCAGTTACCGCGGACAGGGCCACTACGAGCAGTACTTC. It encodes CASSYRGQGHYEQYF.

The chain couples TRBV3-1 (or the pseudogene TRBV3-2) to TRBJ1-1; the match to TRBD1 covers 7 bases. J was trimmed by 1 base and V by 4 bases; bases with no gene match: 6. This CDR3 contains 15 residues. Germline V lookup: CDR1 LGHDT, CDR2 YNNKEL (reference sequence). CDR3: CASSPSGDRNTEAFF. The CDR3 DNA reads TGTGCCAGCAGCCCCTCGGGGGACAGGAACACTGAAGCTTTCTTT.

As for this clone: This sample includes further DNA sequences coding for the same CDR3. The genes are TRBV7-2 and TRBJ2-2; TRBD2 is a possible D gene (6 bases). Trimming pared 2 bases from V and 4 bases from J, leaving 8 bases between. CDR3 length: 14 amino acids. Per the germline V gene, CDR1 is SGHTA and CDR2 is FQGNSA. CDR3 coding DNA: TGTGCCAGCAGCTTATCCGGGGGCACCGGGGAGCTGTTTTTT. Residues: CASSLSGGTGELFF.

The chain employs TRBV10-2 and TRBJ2-5, with a tentative D call TRBD1 (5 bases). Trimming removed 3 bases from V and 5 bases from J, with 13 bases in between. The germline V gene has CDR1 WSHSY and CDR2 SAAADI. The CDR3 length is 14 residues. CDR3 in DNA: TGCGCCAGCAGTGACGGCAGGGTGAGGGAGACCCAGTACTTC. It codes for CASSDGRVRETQYF.

CDR3 nucleotide sequence: TGTGCCGGGGGACACTTACTCGGCTACACCTTC. Translated: CAGGHLLGYTF. The chain employs TRBV28 and TRBJ1-2; D is perhaps TRBD1 (6 bases). The germline V and J ends were trimmed by 11 bases and 8 bases, with 15 bases remaining between them. The CDR3 runs to 11 residues. Looked up from germline, CDR1 is MDHEN and CDR2 is SYDVKM.

The rearrangement joins TRBV28 to TRBJ2-7; the D is unclear. Germline V gives CDR1 MDHEN, CDR2 SYDVKM. This CDR3 contains 14 residues. Trimming cost V 3 bases and J 1 base, with 10 bases left between them. The CDR3 bases are TGTGCCAGCAGTTTTCGGCTGGGGTCCTACGAGCAGTACTTC. It specifies CASSFRLGSYEQYF.

This rearrangement joins TRBV4-3 to TRBJ2-2; D unresolved. V was shortened by 2 bases and J by 2 bases, with 6 bases between the two germline ends. The CDR3 consists of 14 residues. The germline V gene has CDR1 LGHNA and CDR2 YSLEER. The CDR3 loop is CASSQLVNTGELFF. As DNA, the CDR3 is TGCGCCAGCAGCCAACTGGTCAACACCGGGGAGCTGTTTTTT.

The chain uses TRBV2 and TRBJ2-3; 8 bases agree with TRBD2. Germline V gene sequence: CDR1 SNHLY, CDR2 FYNNEI. This CDR3 has 17 residues. V trimming: 0 bases; J trimming: 2 bases; junction bases outside the gene matches: 7. CDR3 amino acids: CASSEAWLAGTTDTQYF. CDR3 DNA sequence: TGTGCCAGCAGTGAAGCTTGGCTAGCGGGTACCACAGATACGCAGTATTTT.

V usage is TRBV28 and J usage is TRBJ1-2; D gene unclear. This CDR3 spans 15 amino acids. Germline V gene data show CDR1 as MDHEN and CDR2 as SYDVKM. Between the trimmed V and J ends, which lost 4 bases and 3 bases, there was a span of 15 bases. The CDR3 spells CASSSIRARYYGYTF. The CDR3 coding sequence is TGTGCCAGCAGTTCAATCCGTGCCCGATACTATGGCTACACCTTC.

This clone was seen more than once but under ten times. The chain employs TRBV6-4 and TRBJ2-3; D remains unclear. The germline gives CDR1 MRHNA, CDR2 SNTAGT. This CDR3 region has 14 residues. The V end lost 0 bases, the J end lost 0 bases, and 4 bases lay between the germline ends. Written as DNA, the CDR3 is TGTGCCAGCAGTGACTCAGGTAGCACAGATACGCAGTATTTT. Translating it yields CASSDSGSTDTQYF.

The chain employs TRBV19 and TRBJ2-6, with D unresolved. Trimming took 1 base from V and 4 from J, leaving 8 bases between them. Germline lookup yields CDR1 LNHDA and CDR2 SQIVND (reference sequence). The CDR3 consists of 15 residues. The chain's CDR3 is CASSIVPAGANVLTF. As DNA, the CDR3 is TGTGCCAGTAGTATAGTCCCGGCCGGGGCCAACGTCCTGACTTTC.

The J gene is TRBJ2-7, the V gene TRBV11-2; D remains ambiguous. With 1 base removed from V and 7 bases from J, the gap between germline ends came to 11 bases. This CDR3 has 13 residues. The germline V gene encodes CDR1 SGHAT and CDR2 FQNNGV. The CDR3 sequence: CASSLGVGREQYF. DNA for the CDR3: TGTGCCAGCAGCTTAGGGGTCGGCCGGGAGCAGTACTTC.

This chain uses TRBV5-1 with TRBJ1-2, with TRBD1 identical over 8 bases. This CDR3 has 17 residues. With 0 bases clipped from V and 2 bases from J, the junction kept 9 bases outside the gene matches. Germline CDR1 and CDR2: SGHRS and YFSETQ. CDR3 in amino acids: CASSLGGTGYDNYGYTF. As DNA, the CDR3 is TGCGCCAGCAGCTTGGGTGGGACAGGCTACGACAACTATGGCTACACCTTC.

The CDR3 DNA reads as TGTGCCAGCAATCAAGGGGGCCTAGCGGGGGAGGCCCAGTACTTC. It is translated as CASNQGGLAGEAQYF. V usage is TRBV27 and J usage is TRBJ2-5; 10 bases agree with TRBD2. V dropped 7 bases and J dropped 9; count of bases not matched to a gene: 14. The CDR3 is 15 amino acids. The V gene's germline CDR1 is MNHEY and CDR2 SMNVEV (reference sequence).

This clone came up once. V is TRBV18 and J is TRBJ1-2; 7 bases map to TRBD1. The CDR3 contains 16 residues. Trimming took 6 bases from V and 4 from J; bases not matched to a gene: 14. Germline V gene sequence: CDR1 KGHSH, CDR2 LQKENI. CDR3 DNA: TGTGCCAGCTCCCCCGACAGACAGGGTTCGGTCTATGGCTACACCTTC. This encodes CASSPDRQGSVYGYTF.

A single count supports this clone. V is TRBV14 and J is TRBJ2-3; 10 bases fit TRBD2. Germline V gene data show CDR1 as SGHDN and CDR2 as FVKESK. This CDR3 is 17 amino acids long. After removal of 3 bases from V and 3 bases from J, the junction contained 9 bases not matched to a gene. Here the CDR3 DNA reads TGTGCCAGCAGCCAGAGACGAGCGGGGGGGCCGACAGATACGCAGTATTTT. It specifies CASSQRRAGGPTDTQYF.

The gene calls are TRBV5-1 and TRBJ2-3; 7 positions agree with TRBD2. Germline assignment: CDR1 SGHRS and CDR2 YFSETQ. The CDR3 is 16 amino acids. V trimming: 1 base; J trimming: 0 bases; junction bases outside the gene matches: 5. The CDR3 bases are TGCGCCAGCAGCTTGCCGCGGGGAGGGAGCACAGATACGCAGTATTTT. Translation: CASSLPRGGSTDTQYF. Full variable domain (missing parts from reference TRBV5-1 and TRBJ2-3): KAGVTQTPRYLIKTRGQQVTLSCSPISGHRSVSWYQQTPGQGLQFLFEYFSETQRNKGNFPGRFSGRQFSNSRSEMNVSTLELGDSALYLCASSLPRGGSTDTQYFGPGTRLTVL.

This chain links TRBV4-1 with TRBJ1-5; possible D gene TRBD1, 6 bases. Germline CDR1 MGHRA, CDR2 YSYEKL. The CDR3 has 16 residues. The V and J ends lost 0 bases and 5 bases respectively, with 14 bases between them. Here the CDR3 reads CASSQDGGGADQPQHF. For the CDR3, the DNA is TGCGCCAGCAGCCAAGATGGGGGGGGCGCGGATCAGCCCCAGCATTTT.

This CDR3 is CASSPTPGGNTEAFF. The CDR3 DNA follows: TGTGCCAGCAGCCCGACCCCCGGTGGGAACACTGAAGCTTTCTTT. The V and J genes are TRBV11-2 and TRBJ1-1; no clear D. The germline CDR1 and CDR2 sequences are SGHAT and FQNNGV. The CDR3 runs to 15 residues. The V gene lost 5 bases and the J gene lost 1 base, with 14 bases spanning the gap.

V is TRBV6-5 and J is TRBJ2-5; either TRBD1 or TRBD2 may supply D (6 bases each). This CDR3 is built from 15 residues. Germline V CDR1 and CDR2: MNHEY, SVGAGI. Trimming took off 4 bases at V and 7 bases at J, with 19 bases between the two ends. In DNA form, the CDR3 reads TGTGCCAGCAGTTCCCGGGCCCTAGGGGGAGGGACCCAGTACTTC. It codes for CASSSRALGGGTQYF.

The chain combines TRBV5-4 with TRBJ1-2, with 10 bases matching TRBD1. This CDR3 has 14 residues. The V gene's germline CDR1 is SGHNT and CDR2 YYREEE (reference sequence). The V gene end was trimmed by 4 bases and the J gene end by 4 bases; junction bases not matched to a gene: 4. The CDR3 sequence is CASSPGQGFYGYTF. The CDR3 bases are TGTGCCAGCAGCCCGGGACAGGGGTTCTATGGCTACACCTTC.

The chain is built from TRBV27 and TRBJ1-5; TRBD1 might be the D (5 bases). V lost 6 bases to trimming and J lost 5 bases, with 20 bases between them. The CDR3 is 16 amino acids. CDR1 and CDR2 from the germline V gene are MNHEY and SMNVEV (reference sequence). Here the CDR3 DNA reads TGTGCCAGCAGACTTTTGGGGGGGTCGGAGCATCAGCCCCAGCATTTT. Translation: CASRLLGGSEHQPQHF.